This record concerns one TCR beta chain sequence. Antigen: not known. The record originates from a study of tumor-infiltrating lymphocytes in primary liver carcinoma. The wider study: The patients, men and women alike, were aged 30 to 69 years. Staging of the tumors gave T1-T3 N0M0, with widths of roughly 4 to 11 cm. Study-wide results and caveats: Comparison of CD4+ and CD8+ repertoires was precluded by bulk unsorted samples.

The CDR3 is 12 residues long. Trimming removed 8 bases from V and 4 bases from J, with 12 bases in between. It was unsorted whole blood that yielded blood RNA, and germline DNA was also extracted. From roughly 470 ng total RNA, TCR beta cDNA was generated with a primer in the constant region. Sequencing libraries for TCR beta derived from three nested multiplex PCR rounds that used slightly modified ARM-PCR. Use of TRBV1-TRBV30 forward primers with a C-beta reverse primer characterized the first two PCR rounds, which lasted about 9 cycles each. TCRdb re-analysed the multiplex PCR reads in MiXCR, keeping a single row per CDR3 protein. This table has approximately 340,000 distinct CDR3 sequences, around 60% appearing once.

The V gene is TRBV12-3 or TRBV12-4, the J gene TRBJ2-7; D is possibly TRBD1 (6 bases). The material sequenced was peripheral blood. The receptor comes from a man in his forties with primary liver carcinoma and hepatitis B virus infection. The CDR3 DNA is TGTGCCAGCTGTACAGGGATTTACGAGCAGTACTTC. Amino acids: CASCTGIYEQYF.